This T cell receptor (beta chain) was sequenced during a study of cytomegalovirus exposure and HLA in healthy donors. Study-wide context: Earlier, about 179 million T cells were analyzed, and 117 million unique TCR beta sequences were found among them.

Points on this clone: Its antigen is as yet unknown.

Study conclusions and caveats: A later analysis linked a missense DCLRE1C variant to TCR beta V- and J-gene trimming. Altogether, 164 TCR beta chains were recorded as cytomegalovirus-associated.

Amplification used 60 Vbeta primers and 13 Jbeta primers. Measured with immunoSEQ multiplex PCR; TCRdb has only the in-frame clones, and not every one. Of about 140,000 clones in the sample, 82% were seen once. From germline, CDR1 is MNHNS and CDR2 SASEGT. The V end lost 2 bases, the J end lost 6 bases, and 18 bases lay between the germline ends. The CDR3 is 16 amino acids. The chain carries TRBV6-1 and TRBJ2-3; TRBD1 might be the D (5 bases). The TCR originated in a middle-aged woman in good health and CMV-seronegative. Sequenced: PBMCs. The CDR3 loop is CASSEIYMDIADTQYF. In DNA form, the CDR3 reads TGTGCCAGCAGTGAAATTTATATGGACATCGCGGATACGCAGTATTTT.